This TCR beta chain was recovered during a study of shared clonotypes between healthy human individuals. Overall study results and limits: Estimated clonotype richness was generally higher in naive than memory subsets. It was anticipated that sequencing depth would influence how many clonotypes donors shared. Sampling was confined to blood; repertoires within tissues likely differ.

Terminally differentiated effector memory CD45RA+ cells were excluded by CCR7 positive selection of CD45RO-negative cells. Generated by immunoSEQ multiplex PCR, the TCRdb table keeps only in-frame clones and is missing some. The sample yields some 800,000 clones, 85% to 95% seen once. In the case of this clone: The antigen is unknown.

The sequencing input was naive CD8+ T cells sorted from blood. The sequence was obtained from a man aged 25-45 years in good health.

The CDR3 protein is CASSEGQGAGASYEQYF. In DNA form, the CDR3 reads TGTGCCAGCTCAGAGGGACAGGGGGCCGGGGCCTCCTACGAGCAGTACTTC. The V and J genes are TRBV18 and TRBJ2-7, with 12 bases fitting TRBD1. The CDR3 contains 17 residues. The germline gives CDR1 KGHSH, CDR2 LQKENI. The V gene end was trimmed by 5 bases and the J gene end by 0 bases; junction bases not matched to a gene: 8.